Shown below are 26 T cell receptor beta chains from a single sample sequenced in a study of cytomegalovirus exposure and HLA in healthy donors. Method: immunoSEQ multiplex PCR; TCRdb's copy keeps in-frame clones and lacks some. The top ten hold roughly 4.5% of the sample, which has some 150,000 clones, 87% seen once. Sequencing used PBMCs. These TCRs come from a man aged 18 to 29 in good health and CMV-seropositive.

This chain links TRBV4-2 with TRBJ2-1; D uncertain. The CDR3 is 11 residues long. Per germline, CDR1 LGHNA and CDR2 YNFKEQ. The ends were cut back, 1 base at V and 7 bases at J, with 2 bases in the middle. For the CDR3, the DNA is TGTGCCAGCAGCCAAGCTAATGAGCAGTTCTTC. It is translated as CASSQANEQFF.

CDR3 in amino acids: CASKGTSGGSYNEQFF. The DNA of the CDR3 is TGTGCCAGCAAGGGGACTAGCGGGGGGTCCTACAATGAGCAGTTCTTC. V and J are TRBV7-2 and TRBJ2-1; 15 positions agree with TRBD2. The CDR3 has 16 residues. J lost 1 base, V lost 7 bases, and 2 bases had no gene match. CDR1 is SGHTA and CDR2 is FQGNSA in the germline V gene.

The chain carries TRBV6-5 and TRBJ2-7; 11 positions agree with TRBD1. V dropped 5 bases and J dropped 5; count of bases not matched to a gene: 8. The germline CDR1 and CDR2 sequences are MNHEY and SVGAGI. The CDR3 extends over 15 amino acids. CDR3 in DNA: TGTGCCAGCAGTCTAACCGGGACAGGGGGTAACGAGCAGTACTTC. Its translation: CASSLTGTGGNEQYF.

The chain couples TRBV29-1 to TRBJ2-2; 10 bases agree with TRBD2. This CDR3 contains 14 residues. Germline CDR1 reads SQVTM; CDR2 reads ANQGSEA. V lost 7 bases and J lost 1; bases outside the gene matches: 3. DNA of the CDR3: TGCAGCGCCATAGCGGGGGGGAACACCGGGGAGCTGTTTTTT. Translated, it gives CSAIAGGNTGELFF.

This clone was picked up one time. V is TRBV7-2 and J is TRBJ1-2, with 7 bases matching TRBD1. The CDR3 is made up of 14 amino acids. Germline V CDR1 and CDR2: SGHTA, FQGNSA. The junction had 5 bases not matched to a gene; V was cut back by 3 bases and J by 4 bases. CDR3: CASSFQGGPYGYTF. CDR3 coding DNA: TGTGCCAGCAGCTTCCAGGGGGGCCCCTATGGCTACACCTTC.

The rearrangement links TRBV27 to TRBJ1-1; 10 nucleotides match TRBD1. CDR1 MNHEY and CDR2 SMNVEV come from the germline V gene (reference sequence). V shed 3 bases, J shed 5 bases, and the junction held 6 bases outside the gene matches. The CDR3 has 15 amino acids. The CDR3 loop is CASSFEDRGGTEAFF. CDR3 coding DNA: TGTGCCAGCAGTTTCGAGGACAGGGGGGGAACTGAAGCTTTCTTT.

The V and J genes are TRBV5-1 and TRBJ2-7, with D perhaps TRBD1 (5 bases). The CDR3 consists of 13 residues. With 5 bases removed from V and 3 bases from J, the gap between germline ends came to 12 bases. In germline, CDR1 is SGHRS, CDR2 YFSETQ. The CDR3 sequence: CASSFDSYYEQYF. CDR3 bases: TGCGCCAGCAGTTTCGACAGCTACTACGAGCAGTACTTC.

The chain is built from TRBV7-3 and TRBJ2-2; maybe TRBD1 (6 bases). Germline-derived CDR1 and CDR2 are SGHTA and FQGTGA. The CDR3 loop spans 15 amino acids. Trimming pared 5 bases from V and 4 bases from J, leaving 14 bases between. The CDR3 reads CASSPDSYLTGELFF. CDR3 sequence (DNA): TGTGCCAGCAGCCCGGACAGTTATCTCACCGGGGAGCTGTTTTTT. Filled out from reference TRBV7-3 and TRBJ2-2, the complete variable domain reads GAGVSQTPSNKVTEKGKYVELRCDPISGHTALYWYRQSLGQGPEFLIYFQGTGAADDSGLPNDRFFAVRPEGSVSTLKIQRTERGDSAVYLCASSPDSYLTGELFFGEGSRLTVL.

This chain connects TRBV7-8 to TRBJ1-5; 7 bases fit TRBD1. V gave up 6 bases and J gave up 5 bases; unmatched junction bases: 10. The germline gives CDR1 SGHVS, CDR2 FQNEAQ. The length of the CDR3 is 15 residues. CDR3 loop: CASRGDDQGDQPQHF. CDR3 DNA: TGTGCCAGCAGGGGGGATGACCAGGGGGATCAGCCCCAGCATTTT.

The chain links TRBV4-2 to TRBJ2-4, with 9 positions matching TRBD2. With V trimmed by 0 bases and J by 7 bases, 10 bases remained unmatched. The germline CDR1 and CDR2 sequences are LGHNA and YNFKEQ. This CDR3 comprises 17 residues. DNA for the CDR3: TGTGCCAGCAGCCAAGACCGGTTAAGCGGGGGGCGGAACATTCAGTACTTC. Translating gives CASSQDRLSGGRNIQYF.

The rearrangement uses TRBV30 and TRBJ1-6; D ambiguous. The germline V and J ends were trimmed by 2 bases and 0 bases, with 11 bases remaining between them. The CDR3 is 16 residues long. Germline CDR1 is GTSNPN and CDR2 is SVGIG (reference sequence). The CDR3 loop reads CAWSMGGSSYNSPLHF. CDR3 nucleotides: TGTGCCTGGAGTATGGGCGGGAGCTCCTATAATTCACCCCTCCACTTT. Drawing the rest from reference TRBV30 and TRBJ1-6, the complete variable domain is SQTIHQWPATLVQPVGSPLSLECTVEGTSNPNLYWYRQAAGRGLQLLFYSVGIGQISSEVPQNLSASRPQDRQFILSSKKLLLSDSGFYLCAWSMGGSSYNSPLHFGNGTRLTVT.

The rearrangement joins TRBV15 to TRBJ1-3, with D unclear. The CDR3 is made up of 15 amino acids. Germline V gene data show CDR1 as LNHNV and CDR2 as YYDKDF (reference sequence). V was pared by 1 base and J by 0 bases, with 7 bases between. This CDR3 is CATSRGWSSGNTIYF. CDR3 bases: TGTGCCACCAGCAGAGGGTGGAGCTCTGGAAACACCATATATTTT. The whole variable domain, remainder taken from reference TRBV15 and TRBJ1-3, is DAMVIQNPRYQVTQFGKPVTLSCSQTLNHNVMYWYQQKSSQAPKLLFHYYDKDFNNEADTPDNFQSRRPNTSFCFLDIRSPGLGDTAMYLCATSRGWSSGNTIYFGEGSWLTVV.

J is TRBJ2-5 and V is TRBV7-9; no clear D. The CDR3 sequence is 13 residues long. Germline CDR1 SEHNR, CDR2 FQNEAQ (reference sequence). V was shortened by 6 bases and J by 5 bases, with 13 bases between the two germline ends. DNA for the CDR3: TGTGCCAGCAGTCCCCCCCCGGAGGAGACCCAGTACTTC. It specifies CASSPPPEETQYF.

V and J are TRBV30 and TRBJ2-3, with D perhaps TRBD2 (6 bases). This CDR3 has 15 residues. Germline V lookup: CDR1 GTSNPN, CDR2 SVGIG (reference sequence). Deletions cut 8 bases from V and 1 base from J, with 19 bases between. The CDR3 reads CALRRVGWGTDTQYF. The CDR3 DNA reads as TGTGCCCTCAGGAGGGTGGGCTGGGGCACAGATACGCAGTATTTT.

The chain has TRBV30 and TRBJ2-7; no clear D gene. Germline CDR1 and CDR2: GTSNPN and SVGIG (reference sequence). V was clipped by 0 bases and J by 0 bases, with 6 bases between them. This CDR3 spans 13 amino acids. CDR3 bases: TGTGCCTGGAGTGTACACCTCTCCTACGAGCAGTACTTC. It yields the protein CAWSVHLSYEQYF.

The J gene is TRBJ1-2, the V gene TRBV19; D is uncertain. Trimming shortened V by 11 bases and J by 2 bases, and 15 bases separated the two germline ends. Germline V gene sequence: CDR1 LNHDA, CDR2 SQIVND (reference sequence). The CDR3 extends over 13 amino acids. CDR3 nucleotide sequence: TGTGCCGCTGGACTCTGGGGAAACTATGGCTACACCTTC. The encoded protein is CAAGLWGNYGYTF.

The genes are TRBV7-2 and TRBJ2-7; D is perhaps TRBD2 (6 bases). The CDR3 has 15 residues. Germline values: CDR1 SGHTA, CDR2 FQGNSA. Deletions cut 3 bases from V and 6 bases from J, with 18 bases between. The chain's CDR3 is CASSFSGTPLGEQYF. CDR3 DNA sequence: TGTGCCAGCAGCTTTAGCGGAACACCGCTAGGCGAGCAGTACTTC.

The chain links TRBV19 to TRBJ1-4, with D perhaps matching TRBD1 (6 bases). V was cut by 6 bases and J by 10 bases, with 18 bases left in between. This CDR3 is 14 amino acids long. Germline CDR1 reads LNHDA; CDR2 reads SQIVND (reference sequence). The CDR3, as DNA: TGTGCCAGTAGATCACAGGGTGACGGAGGAAAACTGTTTTTT. Translation gives CASRSQGDGGKLFF.

The chain couples TRBV28 to TRBJ1-1; TRBD1 might be the D (5 bases). V lost 5 bases and J 0 bases, leaving 13 bases between the germline ends. Germline loops: CDR1 MDHEN, CDR2 SYDVKM. The CDR3 has 15 amino acids. CDR3 coding DNA: TGTGCCAGCAGTGATTACAGGAAAATGAACACTGAAGCTTTCTTT. Protein: CASSDYRKMNTEAFF.

CDR3 sequence reads: CASFIGRTEAFF. CDR3 bases: TGTGCCAGCTTTATAGGGAGGACTGAAGCTTTCTTT. The V call is TRBV6-5, the J call TRBJ1-1; D not certain. Germline-derived CDR1 and CDR2 are MNHEY and SVGAGI. The CDR3 consists of 12 residues. V was trimmed by 8 bases and J by 5 bases, leaving 12 bases between them.

The rearrangement joins TRBV4-1 to TRBJ2-1; D unresolved. The CDR3 covers 14 residues. V was cut by 2 bases and J by 10 bases, with 15 bases left in between. Germline-derived CDR1 and CDR2 are MGHRA and YSYEKL. CDR3 region: CASSQPTFRREQFF. The CDR3 nucleotides read TGCGCCAGCAGCCAACCGACTTTTCGCAGAGAGCAGTTCTTC.

The chain employs TRBV6-6 and TRBJ1-1; the match to TRBD1 covers 10 bases. The CDR3 length is 15 residues. V dropped 7 bases and J dropped 8; count of bases not matched to a gene: 13. Germline CDR1 reads MNHNY; CDR2 reads SVGAGI (reference sequence). The CDR3: CASKQSGTGAEEAFF. The CDR3 DNA follows: TGTGCCAGCAAACAATCCGGGACAGGGGCTGAGGAAGCTTTCTTT.

V is TRBV9 and J is TRBJ2-3; 11 bases match TRBD2. Looked up from germline, CDR1 is SGDLS and CDR2 is YYNGEE. This CDR3 has 16 amino acids. The V gene end was trimmed by 4 bases and the J gene end by 5 bases; junction bases not matched to a gene: 9. The CDR3 reads CASSRMGTSGRDTQYF. CDR3 nucleotides: TGTGCCAGCAGCCGTATGGGGACTAGCGGTAGAGATACGCAGTATTTT.

The chain is built from TRBV10-1 and TRBJ1-5; the D is unclear. This CDR3 has 12 amino acids. V dropped 8 bases and J dropped 7 bases, with 12 bases sitting between them. Looked up from germline, CDR1 is WNHNN and CDR2 is SYGVQD (reference sequence). The CDR3 DNA follows: TGCGCCAGCTTTGGAGGGCCCCAGCCCCAGCATTTT. This codes for CASFGGPQPQHF.

V usage is TRBV27 and J usage is TRBJ2-7; D gene unclear. The V and J ends lost 2 bases and 2 bases respectively, with 7 bases between them. The CDR3 loop spans 13 amino acids. Germline CDR1 MNHEY, CDR2 SMNVEV (reference sequence). In DNA, the CDR3 is TGTGCCAGCAGTTTACAGATACCCTACGAGCAGTACTTC. Its protein is CASSLQIPYEQYF.

The genes are TRBV2 and TRBJ1-4; 8 positions agree with TRBD1. Losses at the gene ends were 6 bases for V and 7 bases for J; bases not matched to a gene: 7. CDR1 SNHLY and CDR2 FYNNEI come from the germline V gene. The CDR3 is 14 amino acids. This CDR3 reads CASRPDRGGEKLFF. The CDR3 DNA sequence: TGTGCCAGCAGGCCCGACAGGGGAGGTGAAAAACTGTTTTTT.